The 26 T cell receptor beta chains below all came from one sample that was sequenced in a study of blood T cell repertoires in COVID-19 (dated by TCRdb to 2018 to 2020). Preparation of the library involved the immunoSEQ multiplex PCR assay. TCRdb limited this immuneACCESS table to in-frame rearrangements with V and J called. A share of clones is missing; checked studies link under half to unresolved V genes, and the rest is unexplained. Counted in this sample were hundreds of thousands of clones; roughly 90% of them appeared once. The ten largest clones add up to about 3% of the sample. The specimen sequenced was peripheral blood. These receptors were obtained from a woman in her twenties or thirties with COVID-19, enrolled during active disease.

This chain links TRBV28 with TRBJ1-6; TRBD1 matches 7 bases. The CDR3 covers 14 residues. Germline lookup yields CDR1 MDHEN and CDR2 SYDVKM. Trimming took 2 bases from V and 6 from J; bases not matched to a gene: 1. The CDR3 coding sequence is TGTGCCAGCAGTTTAAAGGGGGCTAATTCACCCCTCCACTTT. As protein: CASSLKGANSPLHF. The entire variable domain, with the rest obtained from reference TRBV28 and TRBJ1-6, is as follows: DVKVTQSSRYLVKRTGEKVFLECVQDMDHENMFWYRQDPGLGLRLIYFSYDVKMKEKGDIPEGYSVSREKKERFSLILESASTNQTSMYLCASSLKGANSPLHFGNGTRLTVT.

In its sample, this clone was seen once. V and J are TRBV6-5 and TRBJ2-7; tentatively, D is TRBD2 (6 bases). V was shortened by 11 bases and J by 2 bases, with 10 bases between the two germline ends. In germline, CDR1 is MNHEY, CDR2 SVGAGI. This CDR3 is 11 amino acids long. CDR3 loop: CAVGGTYEQYF. The CDR3 DNA is TGTGCCGTCGGGGGAACCTACGAGCAGTACTTC.

The chain uses TRBV6-4 and TRBJ1-6; TRBD1 might be the D (5 bases). V lost 11 bases and J 0 bases, leaving 14 bases between the germline ends. This CDR3 has 15 amino acids. Germline CDR1 and CDR2: MRHNA and SNTAGT. The CDR3 DNA follows: TGTGCCTTTTTGGGGACTAGCTCCTATAATTCACCCCTCCACTTT. Translation gives CAFLGTSSYNSPLHF.

This clone was recorded once. The chain joins TRBV21-1 to TRBJ2-5; the DNA was not compared with TRBD1, the D call given in the table. TRBV21-1 is reported as a pseudogene. The CDR3 totals 17 residues. The CDR3 DNA sequence: TGTGCCAGCAGCACCTCTCTCCCGGGACAGGTAAAAGAGACCCAGTACTTC. Protein: CASSTSLPGQVKETQYF.

CDR3 sequence (DNA): TGTGCCAGCAGCTTCCGACAGGGACTCTACGAGCAGTACTTC. Translation gives CASSFRQGLYEQYF. This chain uses TRBV7-9 with TRBJ2-7; TRBD1 might be the D (7 bases). From germline, CDR1 is SEHNR and CDR2 FQNEAQ (reference sequence). Deletions cut 3 bases from V and 3 bases from J, with 12 bases between. There are 14 residues in the CDR3.

The chain is built from TRBV28 and TRBJ2-1, with 7 bases lining up with TRBD1. V dropped 6 bases and J dropped 0; count of bases not matched to a gene: 17. The CDR3 is 19 amino acids. The germline CDR1 and CDR2 sequences are MDHEN and SYDVKM. CDR3 DNA: TGTGCCAGCAGCAGACCCGGGACAGCGGCGACAAGCTCCTACAATGAGCAGTTCTTC. Translation: CASSRPGTAATSSYNEQFF.

The CDR3 is CASSLARGDYGYTF. Here the CDR3 DNA reads TGTGCCAGCAGCTTGGCCAGGGGTGACTATGGCTACACCTTC. V usage is TRBV5-4 and J usage is TRBJ1-2; tentative D call: TRBD1 (6 bases). Germline assignment: CDR1 SGHNT and CDR2 YYREEE (reference sequence). Trimming left V 0 bases short and J 3 bases short, with 9 bases between. This CDR3 contains 14 residues. The full variable domain, its missing parts supplied by reference TRBV5-4 and TRBJ1-2, is ETGVTQSPTHLIKTRGQQVTLRCSSQSGHNTVSWYQQALGQGPQFIFQYYREEENGRGNFPPRFSGLQFPNYSSELNVNALELDDSALYLCASSLARGDYGYTFGSGTRLTVV.

CDR3 amino acids: CASSPPTDTVGIQPQHF. The CDR3 nucleotides are TGCGCCAGCAGCCCTCCGACAGACACAGTGGGTATTCAGCCCCAGCATTTT. The chain combines TRBV23-1 with TRBJ1-5; the D gene is possibly TRBD1 (5 bases). TRBV23-1 is reported as an ORF; its role is uncertain. The V end lost 6 bases, the J end lost 6 bases, and 24 bases lay between the germline ends. The CDR3 spans 17 residues.

This clone was detected only once. This rearrangement joins TRBV27 to TRBJ2-1, with 12 bases lining up with TRBD2. The germline CDR1 and CDR2 sequences are MNHEY and SMNVEV (reference sequence). With V trimmed by 9 bases and J by 7 bases, 7 bases remained unmatched. CDR3 length equals 14 residues. CDR3 coding DNA: TGTGCCAGTCTCGGGACTAGCGGGCTGAATGAGCAGTTCTTC. Translating it yields CASLGTSGLNEQFF.

The chain employs TRBV5-1 and TRBJ2-1; possible D gene TRBD1, 6 bases. Trimming left V 1 base short and J 6 bases short, with 17 bases between. The CDR3 length is 16 residues. Germline CDR1 SGHRS, CDR2 YFSETQ. CDR3 sequence: CASSLLGATQFNEQFF. CDR3 nucleotide sequence: TGCGCCAGCAGCTTGCTGGGGGCCACTCAGTTCAATGAGCAGTTCTTC.

J is TRBJ2-1 and V is TRBV5-1; D is perhaps TRBD2 (5 bases). The CDR3 is made up of 16 amino acids. From germline, CDR1 is SGHRS and CDR2 YFSETQ. V was pared by 0 bases and J by 6 bases, with 16 bases between. DNA of the CDR3: TGCGCCAGCAGCTTGGGAGGCGCCGGTGGGAGCAATGAGCAGTTCTTC. This gives the protein CASSLGGAGGSNEQFF.

This chain links TRBV3-1 (or the pseudogene TRBV3-2) with TRBJ1-2; a possible D gene is TRBD1 (5 bases). The V end was cut by 4 bases, the J end by 6 bases, with 12 bases between. CDR1 is LGHDT and CDR2 is YNNKEL in the germline V gene (reference sequence). This CDR3 contains 13 residues. In nucleotides, the CDR3 is TGTGCCAGCAGCCCCGCGGGGGGGGATGGCTACACCTTC. Its translation is CASSPAGGDGYTF.

The genes are TRBV9 and TRBJ1-1; D perhaps matches TRBD1 (5 bases). Germline values: CDR1 SGDLS, CDR2 YYNGEE. The CDR3 covers 13 residues. Trimming stripped 4 bases from V and 5 bases from J, with 12 bases between. CDR3 DNA: TGTGCCAGCAGCCCCCTCGGGGGTACTGAAGCTTTCTTT. Protein product: CASSPLGGTEAFF.

The chain joins TRBV13 to TRBJ2-1; 13 bases agree with TRBD2. Germline values: CDR1 PRHDT, CDR2 FYEKMQ (reference sequence). Trimming cost V 5 bases and J 14 bases; bases outside gene matches: 12. This CDR3 comprises 15 residues. The CDR3 bases are TGTGCCAGCAGCCCCGGGACTAGCGGGGTTGGGGCCGAGTTCTTC. Residues: CASSPGTSGVGAEFF.

The chain combines TRBV15 with TRBJ1-1; TRBD1 might be the D (6 bases). The CDR3 runs to 15 residues. Germline CDR1 reads LNHNV; CDR2 reads YYDKDF (reference sequence). Trimming removed 3 bases at V and 6 bases at J, with 17 bases between. CDR3 sequence reads: CATSSDRRGRAEAFF. The DNA for the CDR3 is TGTGCCACCAGCAGCGATAGGCGGGGGCGAGCTGAAGCTTTCTTT.

This chain joins TRBV19 and TRBJ1-6, with no clear D. The V gene lost 6 bases and the J gene lost 5 bases, with 11 bases spanning the gap. CDR3 length: 14 amino acids. The germline V gene encodes CDR1 LNHDA and CDR2 SQIVND (reference sequence). The CDR3 sequence is CASRNRGDNSPLHF. The CDR3 DNA sequence: TGTGCCAGTAGAAATAGAGGCGATAATTCACCCCTCCACTTT.

The count of this clone is one. This chain uses TRBV11-2 with TRBJ2-1; 7 bases agree with TRBD1. V gave up 4 bases and J gave up 4 bases; unmatched junction bases: 16. This CDR3 has 18 amino acids. Germline V CDR1 and CDR2: SGHAT, FQNNGV. In nucleotides, the CDR3 is TGTGCCAGCAGCTCCCTGGGACAGAAATGGGGTTTGTACAATGAGCAGTTCTTC. Encoded protein: CASSSLGQKWGLYNEQFF.

The J gene is TRBJ2-3, the V gene TRBV3-1 (or the pseudogene TRBV3-2), with a weak D call TRBD2 (5 bases). Germline values: CDR1 LGHDT, CDR2 YNNKEL (reference sequence). Trimming took 6 bases from V and 3 from J, leaving 13 bases between them. The CDR3 is 14 residues long. This CDR3 is CASRIGVGTDTQYF. The CDR3 nucleotides are TGTGCCAGCAGAATCGGGGTAGGGACAGATACGCAGTATTTT.

This chain links TRBV6-1 with TRBJ1-5; no clear D. The CDR3 contains 14 residues. Germline V CDR1 and CDR2: MNHNS, SASEGT. V was pared by 2 bases and J by 0 bases, with 5 bases between. CDR3 bases: TGTGCCAGCAGTGAACAGGTTAGCAATCAGCCCCAGCATTTT. Translating it yields CASSEQVSNQPQHF.

V usage is TRBV7-2 and J usage is TRBJ1-4; tentative D call: TRBD1 (6 bases). Between the trimmed V and J ends, which lost 0 bases and 4 bases, there was a span of 18 bases. The CDR3 has 18 residues. From germline, CDR1 is SGHTA and CDR2 FQGNSA. CDR3 coding DNA: TGTGCCAGCAGCTTAGCGTGGGGGCTCGGAATTAATAATGAAAAACTGTTTTTT. This gives the protein CASSLAWGLGINNEKLFF.

This chain joins TRBV27 and TRBJ2-1; 7 nucleotides line up with TRBD2. There are 15 residues in the CDR3. Germline CDR1 and CDR2: MNHEY and SMNVEV (reference sequence). With 10 bases clipped from V and 12 bases from J, the junction kept 21 bases outside the gene matches. CDR3 sequence reads: CATRHDPREGRRQFF. CDR3 coding DNA: TGTGCCACCCGACACGACCCCAGGGAGGGCCGAAGGCAGTTCTTC.

This clone was found a few times. The chain combines TRBV19 with TRBJ1-1; D ambiguous. The germline CDR1 and CDR2 sequences are LNHDA and SQIVND (reference sequence). Trimming took 5 bases from V and 9 from J, leaving 13 bases between them. CDR3 length: 12 amino acids. The CDR3 DNA is TGTGCCAGTAGTCGCCCCGGAGGGAAAGCTTTCTTT. Encoded protein: CASSRPGGKAFF.

The rearrangement uses TRBV28 and TRBJ2-7, with TRBD1 identical over 8 bases. The trim removed 6 bases at V and 3 bases at J, leaving 10 bases unmatched. The CDR3 contains 15 residues. Germline V gene lookup returns CDR1 MDHEN and CDR2 SYDVKM. The CDR3 protein is CASSPQDRGFYEQYF. The CDR3 region has the DNA TGTGCCAGCAGCCCCCAAGACAGGGGCTTCTACGAGCAGTACTTC.

This chain connects TRBV6-6 to TRBJ2-7; D might be TRBD1 (6 bases). The CDR3 length is 15 residues. V lost 3 bases and J 6 bases, leaving 18 bases between the germline ends. The V gene's germline CDR1 is MNHNY and CDR2 SVGAGI (reference sequence). This chain's CDR3 is CASSYRDKRIPEQYV. The CDR3 nucleotides are TGTGCCAGCAGTTATCGGGACAAAAGAATCCCCGAGCAGTACGTC.

The rearrangement joins TRBV6-6 to TRBJ2-3, with TRBD2 matching 8 bases. CDR1 MNHNY and CDR2 SVGAGI come from the germline V gene (reference sequence). Trimming at V came to 6 bases and at J to 5 bases, leaving 4 bases not matched to a gene. This CDR3 is built from 13 residues. Here the CDR3 reads CASSGAGGDTQYF. In nucleotides, the CDR3 is TGTGCCAGCAGCGGGGCGGGGGGAGATACGCAGTATTTT.

The V and J genes are TRBV28 and TRBJ1-1; 8 bases are shared with TRBD1. This CDR3 is 14 amino acids long. The V gene end was trimmed by 2 bases and the J gene end by 1 base; junction bases not matched to a gene: 0. Germline V gene data show CDR1 as MDHEN and CDR2 as SYDVKM. The CDR3 DNA reads as TGTGCCAGCAGTTTACAGGGGGCGAACACTGAAGCTTTCTTT. It specifies CASSLQGANTEAFF.